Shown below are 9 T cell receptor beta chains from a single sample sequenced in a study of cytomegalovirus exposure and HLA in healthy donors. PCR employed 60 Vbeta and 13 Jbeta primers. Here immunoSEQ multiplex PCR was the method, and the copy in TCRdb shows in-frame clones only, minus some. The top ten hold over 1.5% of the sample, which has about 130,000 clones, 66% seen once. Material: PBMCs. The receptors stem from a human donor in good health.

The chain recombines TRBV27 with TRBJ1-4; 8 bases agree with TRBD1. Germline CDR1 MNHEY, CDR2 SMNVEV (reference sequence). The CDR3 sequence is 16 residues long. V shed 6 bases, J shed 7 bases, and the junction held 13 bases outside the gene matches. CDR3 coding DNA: TGTGCCAGCAGCCCCGGTGGTGACAGGGGAGGTGAAAAACTGTTTTTT. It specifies CASSPGGDRGGEKLFF.

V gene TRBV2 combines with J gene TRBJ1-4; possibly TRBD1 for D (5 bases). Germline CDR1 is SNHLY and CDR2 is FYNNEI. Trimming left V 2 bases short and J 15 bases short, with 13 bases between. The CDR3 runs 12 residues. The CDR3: CASSEWGRKLFF. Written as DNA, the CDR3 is TGTGCCAGCAGTGAATGGGGCAGGAAGTTGTTTTTT.

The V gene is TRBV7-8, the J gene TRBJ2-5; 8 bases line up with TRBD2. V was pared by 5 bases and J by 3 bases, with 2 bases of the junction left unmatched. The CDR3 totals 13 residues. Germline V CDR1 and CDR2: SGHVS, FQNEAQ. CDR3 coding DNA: TGTGCCAGCAGCAAGCGGGAGAAAGAGACCCAGTACTTC. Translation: CASSKREKETQYF.

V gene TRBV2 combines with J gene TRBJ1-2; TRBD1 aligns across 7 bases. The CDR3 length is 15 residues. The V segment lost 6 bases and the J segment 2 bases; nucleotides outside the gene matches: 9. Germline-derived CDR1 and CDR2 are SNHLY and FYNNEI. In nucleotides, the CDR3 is TGTGCCAGCAGCGCCACCTGGGACAGCAACTATGGCTACACCTTC. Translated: CASSATWDSNYGYTF.

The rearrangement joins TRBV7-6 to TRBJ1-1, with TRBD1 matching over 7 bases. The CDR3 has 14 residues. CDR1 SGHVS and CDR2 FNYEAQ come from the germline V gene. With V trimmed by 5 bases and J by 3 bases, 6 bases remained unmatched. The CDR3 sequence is CASSRPTGDTEAFF. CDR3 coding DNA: TGTGCCAGCAGCAGACCTACAGGGGACACTGAAGCTTTCTTT.

The DNA of the CDR3 is TGTGCCAGCAGTTTATATAGGGGACTAGCGGGATCTAGGACCTACGAGCAGTACTTC. This codes for CASSLYRGLAGSRTYEQYF. The chain uses TRBV27 and TRBJ2-7; 13 bases align to TRBD2. The V gene's germline CDR1 is MNHEY and CDR2 SMNVEV (reference sequence). This CDR3 region has 19 residues. Trimming took 1 base from V and 2 from J; bases not matched to a gene: 11.

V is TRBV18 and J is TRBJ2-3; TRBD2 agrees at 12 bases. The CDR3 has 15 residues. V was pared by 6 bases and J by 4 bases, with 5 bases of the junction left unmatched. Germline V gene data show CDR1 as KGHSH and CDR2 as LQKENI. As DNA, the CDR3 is TGTGCCAGCTCTAACCTAGCGGGAGGGGCAGATACGCAGTATTTT. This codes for CASSNLAGGADTQYF.

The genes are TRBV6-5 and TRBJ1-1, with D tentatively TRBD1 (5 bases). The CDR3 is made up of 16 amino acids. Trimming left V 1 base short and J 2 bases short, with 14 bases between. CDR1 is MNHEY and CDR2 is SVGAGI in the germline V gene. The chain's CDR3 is CASSYWSAGQNTEAFF. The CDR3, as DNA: TGTGCCAGCAGTTACTGGTCGGCAGGGCAAAACACTGAAGCTTTCTTT.

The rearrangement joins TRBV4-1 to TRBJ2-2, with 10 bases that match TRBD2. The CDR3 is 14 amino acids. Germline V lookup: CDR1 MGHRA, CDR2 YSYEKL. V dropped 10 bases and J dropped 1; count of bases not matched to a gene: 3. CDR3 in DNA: TGCGCCACGGGACTAGCGATGAACACCGGGGAGCTGTTTTTT. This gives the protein CATGLAMNTGELFF.